This is a list of T cell receptor beta chains from one sample in a study of cytomegalovirus exposure and HLA in healthy donors. Profiling relied on immunoSEQ multiplex PCR, and the TCRdb table lists in-frame clones only, not all of them. The table includes some 120,000 clones, around 73% detected once. The sequenced material came from PBMCs. These receptors were obtained from a man between 60 and 70 years old in good health and CMV-seropositive. CDR3s include the opening cysteine and the closing phenylalanine or tryptophan. A D gene is named only where the DNA matches it firmly. Some rows have no size entry. The others give once, few or many, or a class for an expanded clone.

D: TRBD1; J: TRBJ2-5; V: TRBV4-1; size: NA; DNA: TGCGCCAGCAGCCCCGGCGGAAGGGGGCTTCAAGAGACCCAGTACTTC; CDR3: CASSPGGRGLQETQYF
D: NA; J: TRBJ1-6; V: TRBV28; size: NA; DNA: TGTGCCAGCAGTTTATTACAGGGTAACAATTCACCCCTCCACTTT; CDR3: CASSLLQGNNSPLHF
D: NA; J: TRBJ2-7; V: TRBV7-9; size: few; DNA: TGTGCCAGCAGCGTTACCTACGAGCAGTACTTC; CDR3: CASSVTYEQYF
D: TRBD1; J: TRBJ2-1; V: TRBV29-1; size: NA; DNA: TGCAGCGTGCCCGGACAGGGGCCATACAATGAGCAGTTCTTC; CDR3: CSVPGQGPYNEQFF
D: TRBD2; J: TRBJ2-1; V: TRBV5-4; size: NA; DNA: TGTGCCAGCAGCCTTAGCGGGGGGGCCGTGAATGAGCAGTTCTTC; CDR3: CASSLSGGAVNEQFF
D: NA; J: TRBJ1-6; V: TRBV15; size: NA; DNA: TGTGCCACCAGCAGAGATTCTGTGCGGACAGCGAATTCACCCCTCCACTTT; CDR3: CATSRDSVRTANSPLHF
D: NA; J: TRBJ1-2; V: TRBV10-3; size: NA; DNA: TGTGCCATCACGACTTCGGCCCCTAACTATGGCTACACCTTC; CDR3: CAITTSAPNYGYTF
D: NA; J: TRBJ1-6; V: TRBV10-3; size: few; DNA: TGTGCCATCAGTGTTTCCACCCTGCGGGCTAATTCACCCCTCCACTTT; CDR3: CAISVSTLRANSPLHF
D: NA; J: TRBJ2-3; V: TRBV6-5; size: NA; DNA: TGTGCCAGCAGTTGGGCGGGGGCAGTAGATACGCAGTATTTT; CDR3: CASSWAGAVDTQYF
D: NA; J: TRBJ2-7; V: TRBV14; size: NA; DNA: TGTGCCAGCAGCCAGACAGCCTACTACGAGCAGTACTTC; CDR3: CASSQTAYYEQYF
D: NA; J: TRBJ2-7; V: TRBV2; size: NA; DNA: TGTGCCAGCAGGGGAGAAGGGTCTTACGAGCAGTACTTC; CDR3: CASRGEGSYEQYF
D: NA; J: TRBJ2-5; V: TRBV14; size: NA; DNA: TGTGCCAGCAGTGCGCGAGGGGGAGGGGAGACCCAGTACTTC; CDR3: CASSARGGGETQYF
D: NA; J: TRBJ1-1; V: TRBV5-6; size: few; DNA: TGTGCCAGCAGTTATCAGGGATATGAAGCTTTCTTT; CDR3: CASSYQGYEAFF
D: NA; J: TRBJ2-7; V: TRBV10-3; size: NA; DNA: TGTGCCATCAGTGAGTCGCACAGGGAGTCGGTGACGGGCGAGCAGTACTTC; CDR3: CAISESHRESVTGEQYF
D: TRBD2; J: TRBJ2-1; V: TRBV29-1; size: once; DNA: TGCAGCGTTGAAGGCTTAGCGGGGGGGGTCCTAAGGTTTTCCTACAATGAGCAGTTCTTC; CDR3: CSVEGLAGGVLRFSYNEQFF
D: NA; J: TRBJ2-1; V: TRBV28; size: NA; DNA: TGTGCCAGCAGTTTAGCGGCGGGGGAGCAGTTCTTC; CDR3: CASSLAAGEQFF
D: NA; J: TRBJ1-4; V: TRBV30; size: NA; DNA: TGTGCCTGGAGCCCAGCCCCCGCAGGGAGGGAAAAACTGTTTTTT; CDR3: CAWSPAPAGREKLFF
D: TRBD2; J: TRBJ2-5; V: TRBV5-1; size: NA; DNA: TGCGCCAGCAGGGAGGCGGGGGGGTCGGAGACCCAGTACTTC; CDR3: CASREAGGSETQYF
D: NA; J: TRBJ2-3; V: TRBV5-6; size: NA; DNA: TGTGCCAGCAGCTTCCTCAACCCTGGCGGAGTTACGCAGTATTTT; CDR3: CASSFLNPGGVTQYF
D: NA; J: TRBJ2-6; V: TRBV23-1; size: NA; DNA: TGCGCCAGCGTCCGGCGCGGATACTCTGGGGCCAACGTCCTGACTTTC; CDR3: CASVRRGYSGANVLTF
D: TRBD2; J: TRBJ2-2; V: TRBV11-3; size: few; DNA: TGTGCCAGCAGCTTAAACGGGGGGGCCAACACCGGGGAGCTGTTTTTT; CDR3: CASSLNGGANTGELFF
D: TRBD1; J: TRBJ2-7; V: TRBV5-1; size: NA; DNA: TGCACCAGCAGCCGATCCGGGGACAGGGGGCTGGAGCAGTACTTC; CDR3: CTSSRSGDRGLEQYF
D: TRBD2; J: TRBJ2-3; V: TRBV7-9; size: NA; DNA: TGTGCCAGCAGACAACAAGGGGCAGGACGGGGGGCAGATACGCAGTATTTT; CDR3: CASRQQGAGRGADTQYF
D: NA; J: TRBJ1-1; V: TRBV5-5; size: NA; DNA: TGTGCCAGCAGCTCGTGGAACACTGAAGCTTTCTTT; CDR3: CASSSWNTEAFF
D: NA; J: TRBJ1-2; V: TRBV6-5; size: once; DNA: TGTGCCAGCAGGCTGACGGGACAACGCTATGGCTACACCTTC; CDR3: CASRLTGQRYGYTF
D: TRBD1; J: TRBJ2-7; V: TRBV5-5; size: NA; DNA: TGTGCCAGCAGCTTGGGGGACAGGAGCTCCTACGAGCAGTACTTC; CDR3: CASSLGDRSSYEQYF
D: NA; J: TRBJ1-6; V: TRBV4-1; size: many; DNA: TGCGCCAGCAGCCACCCGTTGTCACCCCTCCACTTT; CDR3: CASSHPLSPLHF
D: TRBD1; J: TRBJ2-2; V: TRBV7-3; size: once; DNA: TGTGCCAGCAGCCCCCGGACAGGGAGCCCCGGGGAGCTGTTTTTT; CDR3: CASSPRTGSPGELFF
D: NA; J: TRBJ2-3; V: TRBV2; size: once; DNA: TGTGCCAGCCAAAAGGGAGACACAGATACGCAGTATTTT; CDR3: CASQKGDTDTQYF
D: NA; J: TRBJ2-7; V: TRBV14; size: NA; DNA: TGTGCCAGCAGCCAACTCAGGGCCTACGAGCAGTACTTC; CDR3: CASSQLRAYEQYF
D: NA; J: TRBJ2-5; V: TRBV6-1; size: NA; DNA: TGTGCCAGTCGGTGGAGCGGTGGAGAGACCCAGTACTTC; CDR3: CASRWSGGETQYF
D: TRBD1; J: TRBJ2-5; V: TRBV11-2; size: NA; DNA: TGTGCCAGCAGCTCCCGGGACAGGGGAGGAGAAGAGACCCAGTACTTC; CDR3: CASSSRDRGGEETQYF
D: TRBD1; J: TRBJ1-1; V: TRBV14; size: once; DNA: TGTGCCAGCAGCCCGACAGGGTTCGGGAACACTGAAGCTTTCTTT; CDR3: CASSPTGFGNTEAFF
D: TRBD1; J: TRBJ1-4; V: TRBV18; size: once; DNA: TGTGCCAGCTCACCACTAGACAGGGGGCGAGGTGAAAAACTGTTTTTT; CDR3: CASSPLDRGRGEKLFF
D: NA; J: TRBJ1-1; V: TRBV5-4; size: NA; DNA: TGTGCCAGCAGCTTGAATAGCCAGCTGAACACTGAAGCTTTCTTT; CDR3: CASSLNSQLNTEAFF
D: NA; J: TRBJ1-2; V: TRBV9; size: NA; DNA: TGTGCCAGCAGCGTAGGATCGGAGGTTCGAGGCTACACCTTC; CDR3: CASSVGSEVRGYTF
D: NA; J: TRBJ2-1; V: TRBV29-1; size: few; DNA: TGCAGCGTGGGGGGCTCCTACAATGAGCAGTTCTTC; CDR3: CSVGGSYNEQFF
D: TRBD2; J: TRBJ2-5; V: TRBV6-6; size: NA; DNA: TGTGCCAGTGGGGTAGCGGGGGGTAGGGAGACCCAGTACTTC; CDR3: CASGVAGGRETQYF